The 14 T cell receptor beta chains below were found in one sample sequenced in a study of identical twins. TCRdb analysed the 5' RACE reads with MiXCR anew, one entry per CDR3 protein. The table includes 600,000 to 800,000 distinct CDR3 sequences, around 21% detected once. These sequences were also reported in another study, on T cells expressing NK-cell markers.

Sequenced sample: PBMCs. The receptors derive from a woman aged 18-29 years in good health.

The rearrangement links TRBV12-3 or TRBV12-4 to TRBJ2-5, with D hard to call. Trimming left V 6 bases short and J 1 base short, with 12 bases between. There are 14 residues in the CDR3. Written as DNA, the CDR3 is TGTGCCAGCAGAACCATCGGGCTCCAAGAGACCCAGTACTTC. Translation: CASRTIGLQETQYF.

CDR3 sequence reads: CSVGPGGGQPQHF. The CDR3 nucleotides are TGCAGCGTTGGGCCTGGGGGCGGCCAGCCCCAGCATTTT. The V and J genes are TRBV29-1 and TRBJ1-5, with D possibly being TRBD1 (6 bases). CDR1 and CDR2 from the germline V gene are SQVTM and ANQGSEA. The CDR3 totals 13 residues. The V end lost 4 bases, the J end lost 7 bases, and 14 bases lay between the germline ends.

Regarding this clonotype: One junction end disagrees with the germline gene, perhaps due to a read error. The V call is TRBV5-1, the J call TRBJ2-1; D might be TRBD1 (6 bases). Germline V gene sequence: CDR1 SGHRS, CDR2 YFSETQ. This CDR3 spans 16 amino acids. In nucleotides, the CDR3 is TGCACCAGCAGCTCGATGCCCTACGACAGGTTCAATGAGCAGTTCTTC. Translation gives CTSSSMPYDRFNEQFF.

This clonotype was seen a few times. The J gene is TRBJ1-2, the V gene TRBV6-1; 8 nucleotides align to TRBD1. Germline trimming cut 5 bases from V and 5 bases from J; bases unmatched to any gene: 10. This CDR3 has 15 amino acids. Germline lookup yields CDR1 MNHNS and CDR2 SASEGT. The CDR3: CASSPQGDSLYGYTF. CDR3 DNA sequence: TGTGCCAGCAGTCCACAGGGGGACAGCTTATATGGCTACACCTTC.

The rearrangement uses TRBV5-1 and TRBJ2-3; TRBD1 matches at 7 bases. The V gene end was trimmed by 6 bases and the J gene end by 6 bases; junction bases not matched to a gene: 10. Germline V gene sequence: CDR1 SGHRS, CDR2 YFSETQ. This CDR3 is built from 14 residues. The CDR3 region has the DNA TGCGCCAGCAACGAAAATCGGGACAGTGATACGCAGTATTTT. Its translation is CASNENRDSDTQYF.

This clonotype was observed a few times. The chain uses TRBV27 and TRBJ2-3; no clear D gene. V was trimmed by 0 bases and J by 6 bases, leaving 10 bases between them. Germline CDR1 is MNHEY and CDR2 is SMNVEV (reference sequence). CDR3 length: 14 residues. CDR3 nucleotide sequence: TGTGCCAGCAGTTTATCGGCGATGTCGGATACGCAGTATTTT. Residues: CASSLSAMSDTQYF.

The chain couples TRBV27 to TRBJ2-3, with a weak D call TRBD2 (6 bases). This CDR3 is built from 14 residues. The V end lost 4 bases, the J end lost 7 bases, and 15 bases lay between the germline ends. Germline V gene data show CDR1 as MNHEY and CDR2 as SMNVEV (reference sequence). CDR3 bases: TGTGCCAGCAGTTCCCCGGGACTTTTTCATACGCAGTATTTT. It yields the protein CASSSPGLFHTQYF.

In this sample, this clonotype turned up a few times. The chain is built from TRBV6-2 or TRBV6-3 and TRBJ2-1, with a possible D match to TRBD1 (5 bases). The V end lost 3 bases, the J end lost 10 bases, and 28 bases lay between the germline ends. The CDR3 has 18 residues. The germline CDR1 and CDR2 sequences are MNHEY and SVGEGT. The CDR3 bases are TGTGCCAGCAGTTATCCATCCCTAGGAAGGACACGATTAGGAGAGCAGTTCTTC. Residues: CASSYPSLGRTRLGEQFF.

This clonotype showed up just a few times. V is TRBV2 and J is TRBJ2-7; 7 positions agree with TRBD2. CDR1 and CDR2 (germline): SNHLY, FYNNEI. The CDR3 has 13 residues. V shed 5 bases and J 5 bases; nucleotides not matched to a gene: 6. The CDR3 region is CASSFTGGHEQYF. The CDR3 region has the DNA TGTGCCAGCAGTTTCACGGGAGGCCACGAGCAGTACTTC.

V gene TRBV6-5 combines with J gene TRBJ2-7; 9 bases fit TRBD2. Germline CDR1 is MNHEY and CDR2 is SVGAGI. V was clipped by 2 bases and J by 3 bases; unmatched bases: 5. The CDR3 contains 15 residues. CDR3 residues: CASSYGREGRYEQYF. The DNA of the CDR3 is TGTGCCAGCAGTTACGGGCGGGAGGGACGCTACGAGCAGTACTTC.

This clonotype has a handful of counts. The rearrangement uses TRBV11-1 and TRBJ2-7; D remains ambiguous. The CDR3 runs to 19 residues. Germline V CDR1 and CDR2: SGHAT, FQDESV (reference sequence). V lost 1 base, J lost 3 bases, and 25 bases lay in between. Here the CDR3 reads CASSLGRGLRHSTGYEQYF. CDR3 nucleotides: TGTGCCAGCAGCTTAGGTCGAGGTCTACGGCATTCTACGGGCTACGAGCAGTACTTC.

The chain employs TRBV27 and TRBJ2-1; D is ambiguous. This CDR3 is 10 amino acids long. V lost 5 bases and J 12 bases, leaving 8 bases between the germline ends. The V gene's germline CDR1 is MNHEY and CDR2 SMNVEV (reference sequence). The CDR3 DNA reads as TGTGCCAGCAGTACGGACCCGCAGTTCTTC. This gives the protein CASSTDPQFF.

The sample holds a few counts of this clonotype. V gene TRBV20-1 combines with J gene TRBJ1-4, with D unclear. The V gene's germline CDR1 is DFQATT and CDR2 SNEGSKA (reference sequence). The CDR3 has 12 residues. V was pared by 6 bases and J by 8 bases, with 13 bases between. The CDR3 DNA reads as TGCAGTGCGAGCCCGGGTGGGGAAAAACTGTTTTTT. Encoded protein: CSASPGGEKLFF.

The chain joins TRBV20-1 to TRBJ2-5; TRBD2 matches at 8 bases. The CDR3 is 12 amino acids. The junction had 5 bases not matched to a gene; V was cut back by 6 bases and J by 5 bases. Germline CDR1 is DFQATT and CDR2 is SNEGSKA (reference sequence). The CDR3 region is CSATAGAETQYF. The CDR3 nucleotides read TGCAGTGCGACAGCGGGGGCGGAGACCCAGTACTTC.